This T cell receptor (beta chain) was sequenced for a study of PD-L1 blockade in urothelial cancer (dated by TCRdb to about 2017). Background for the entire study: Every patient began therapy in 2014 and was given atezolizumab 1,200 mg intravenously every 3 weeks. Blood samples were analyzed at 3 weeks after treatment start (second dose) and at 6 weeks after treatment start. An exploratory multi-omic analysis was conducted of the somatic, immune and clinical correlates of response to PD-L1 blockade with atezolizumab in urothelial cancer. Patients had an ECOG performance status of 0 or 1 and had received between 0 and 3 prior chemotherapy regimens. About 90% of the roughly 29 patients were males with bladder-origin urothelial cancer, and about 65% of the roughly 30 reported a prior smoking history. Pretreatment blood TCR-seq was available for 30 or so patients, at least one posttreatment blood collection was obtained for 25 or so patients, and tumor TCR-seq was available for 25 or so patients. Pretreatment tumor samples, along with matched peripheral blood collected serially before and after atezolizumab treatment, underwent TCR sequencing. A median of 141,255 T cells and some 84,000 unique TCRs was obtained from blood samples, and a median clonality of 0.080 was observed. In the same patients, whole exome sequencing and RNA sequencing of pretreatment tumors were performed in addition to TCR sequencing. Durable clinical benefit was achieved by nine patients but not by the remaining 20. Durable clinical benefit was defined as progression-free survival longer than 6 months, and TCR features were also tested against progression-free and overall survival.

The time point label here, explained by the study, means: pretreatment peripheral blood. The cohort included about 29 patients with locally advanced or metastatic urothelial carcinoma who were treated at Memorial Sloan Kettering on a trial protocol. Peripheral blood mononuclear cells were collected pretreatment and during treatment, at between 1 and 8 total time points per patient. The Qiagen DNeasy Blood extraction kit was used to purify genomic DNA from total PBMCs and tumor samples. PBMCs were collected pretreatment and during treatment, and were isolated and stored as previously described. Taken from cysteine to phenylalanine, the CDR3 has 15 residues. Only the CDR3 portion is preserved as DNA: 45 bases, with reading frame beginning at the first base. The V end gives up 5 bases and the J end 3 bases, leaving 5 bases in the junction not matched to a gene. CDR1 and CDR2 are read off the germline V gene as KGHSH and LQKENI.

On this clone: Its target antigen remains unknown. Nothing much larger sits one base from this clone, and base qualities are not available.

Each PCR received spiked-in synthetic TCR analog templates so that absolute template abundance could be estimated from read counts. Using the immunoSEQ assay, TCRbeta CDR3 regions were amplified from genomic DNA with bias-controlled V and J gene primers. Sequencing of rearranged TCRbeta segments was performed at approximately 20X coverage. Under the source paper's analysis protocol: Clustering was used to correct sequencing errors, and CDR3s were annotated against IMGT to assign V, D and J genes. Out-of-frame and stop-codon sequences were excluded, and only productive TCRbeta rearrangements were used in downstream analyses. Clonality was computed as one minus Shannon entropy normalized by the log of the number of unique productive sequences. Fisher's exact test with Benjamini-Hochberg correction, using a cutoff of adjusted p below 0.01, was how clones that differed between time points or between blood and tumor were identified. Imported from immuneACCESS, the table was reduced by TCRdb to in-frame sequences with V and J called. These copies leave out some clones; in studies compared against another copy, an unresolved V gene accounts for under half, and the cause of the remainder is not known. V, J and clone size derive from that table, while D and trimming were established from the DNA sequence. The sample profile shows about 56,000 clones; 85% of them were found once. The top ten hold 15% to 19% of the sample.

General study outcomes and caveats: Among patients with durable benefit, tumor-associated TCR clones showed greater expansion in peripheral blood 3 weeks after treatment started (n ≈ 20, p = 0.022). Because of the small sample size (n ≈ 30) and the many exploratory analyses performed, the results are intended to be regarded as hypothesis-generating. Improved progression-free and overall survival was associated with having pretreatment peripheral blood TCR clonality below the median.

The rearranged chain carries TRBV18 and TRBJ2-1, with 9 central nucleotides matching TRBD1. The sequence came from a man between 65 and 85 years old with urothelial cancer. Sample: PBMCs, taken around atezolizumab (anti-PD-L1) treatment. The CDR3 region reads CASSNTGGGYNEQFF. The sequenced DNA: TGTGCCAGCTCAAACACAGGGGGCGGCTACAATGAGCAGTTCTTC.